This T cell receptor (beta chain) was profiled in a study of cytomegalovirus exposure and HLA in healthy donors. CDR1 and CDR2 from the germline V gene are LGHNA and YSLEER. The length of the CDR3 is 18 residues. Germline trimming cut 0 bases from V and 2 bases from J; bases unmatched to any gene: 9. This clone came up a few times. Its antigen is undetermined. Study-wide findings and caveats: Confirmation in vitro established that a few CMV-associated chains were specific for CMV antigens. The listing of 150 or so TCR beta chains classed them as cytomegalovirus-associated.

Sequenced by immunoSEQ multiplex PCR; TCRdb stores in-frame clones only, minus some. The sample includes roughly 57,000 clones, just over 90% of them seen just once. This TCR derives from a woman under 30 in good health and CMV-seropositive. This chain links TRBV4-3 with TRBJ1-4, with 7 bases lining up with TRBD1. Sequencing was performed on PBMCs. The CDR3 nucleotides are TGCGCCAGCAGCCAAGAAACAGGGGAAGTGGTTACTAATGAAAAACTGTTTTTT. This encodes CASSQETGEVVTNEKLFF.